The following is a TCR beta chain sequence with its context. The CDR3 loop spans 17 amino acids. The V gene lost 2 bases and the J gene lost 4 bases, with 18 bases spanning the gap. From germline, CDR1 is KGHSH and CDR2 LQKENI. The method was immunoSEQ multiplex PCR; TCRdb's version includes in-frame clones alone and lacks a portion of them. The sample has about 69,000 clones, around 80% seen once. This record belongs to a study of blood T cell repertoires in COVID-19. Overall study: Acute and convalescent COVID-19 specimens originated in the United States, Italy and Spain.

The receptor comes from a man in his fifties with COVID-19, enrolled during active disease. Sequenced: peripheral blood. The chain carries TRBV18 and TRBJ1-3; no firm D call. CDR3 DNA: TGTGCCAGCTCACCAACGGCTCATCAGGTTTCAGGAAACACCATATATTTT. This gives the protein CASSPTAHQVSGNTIYF. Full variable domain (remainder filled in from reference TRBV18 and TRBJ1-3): NAGVMQNPRHLVRRRGQEARLRCSPMKGHSHVYWYRQLPEEGLKFMVYLQKENIIDESGMPKERFSAEFPKEGPSILRIQQVVRGDSAAYFCASSPTAHQVSGNTIYFGEGSWLTVV.